The T cell receptor beta chain under discussion was sequenced for a study of blood T cell repertoires in COVID-19. Overall study: Some COVID-19 samples were acute and others convalescent; all came from the United States, Italy and Spain. The cDNA or gDNA used as material had been derived from T cells, B-cell-depleted T cells, or PBMCs.

V lost 0 bases and J lost 0, with 11 bases in between. The germline CDR1 and CDR2 sequences are SGHRS and YFSETQ. The CDR3 is 16 residues long. Authors' data handling: Cell counts per sample came from amplifying reference gene primers. Sequencing was performed with immunoSEQ multiplex PCR; in TCRdb, only in-frame clones are kept and a portion is missing. D and trimming were read from the DNA, whereas the V and J calls and clone size are those reported in that table. Of about 78,000 clones listed, 75% to 95% are singletons. Sequencing was done on a sample of peripheral blood. The sequence came from an elderly woman with acute or convalescent COVID-19. The chain recombines TRBV5-1 with TRBJ2-3; no reliable D call. CDR3 DNA: TGCGCCAGCAGCTTGGGTCCGTTCTCTAGCACAGATACGCAGTATTTT. Amino acid sequence: CASSLGPFSSTDTQYF.